Presented here are 26 T cell receptor beta chains from one specimen sequenced in a study of T cell responses to AZD1222 COVID-19 vaccine. Profiling relied on immunoSEQ multiplex PCR, and the TCRdb table lists in-frame clones only, not all of them. The data contain around 88,000 clones, roughly 88% of them singletons. Sequenced here: peripheral blood, sampled on day 0 of AZD1222 vaccination. These receptors originate from an adult in good health.

V is TRBV9 and J is TRBJ2-1; 7 nucleotides align to TRBD2. Germline-derived CDR1 and CDR2 are SGDLS and YYNGEE. Trimming removed 3 bases from V and 2 bases from J; junction bases left unmatched: 5. This CDR3 spans 15 amino acids. The CDR3 DNA sequence: TGTGCCAGCAGCGAGCGGGACCGGGCCTACAATGAGCAGTTCTTC. Translated: CASSERDRAYNEQFF. Filled out from reference TRBV9 and TRBJ2-1, the complete variable domain reads DSGVTQTPKHLITATGQRVTLRCSPRSGDLSVYWYQQSLDQGLQFLIQYYNGEERAKGNILERFSAQQFPDLHSELNLSSLELGDSALYFCASSERDRAYNEQFFGPGTRLTVL.

J is TRBJ1-4 and V is TRBV7-2; TRBD1 matches at 7 bases. The CDR3 is 14 residues long. Unmatched junction bases numbered 8, after V lost 5 bases and J lost 8 bases. From germline, CDR1 is SGHTA and CDR2 FQGNSA. CDR3 residues: CASSPDRRGEKLFF. CDR3 bases: TGTGCCAGCAGCCCGGACAGGCGTGGGGAAAAACTGTTTTTT.

This clone was observed a few times. This sequence joins TRBV4-1 and TRBJ2-5, with 8 bases fitting TRBD2. CDR3 length: 15 residues. Germline V gene lookup returns CDR1 MGHRA and CDR2 YSYEKL. The V and J ends lost 3 bases and 4 bases, in that order; junction bases with no gene match: 7. CDR3: CASSHVTSGRETQYF. The DNA for the CDR3 is TGCGCCAGCAGCCACGTTACTAGCGGTCGAGAGACCCAGTACTTC.

The chain recombines TRBV2 with TRBJ1-2; weak D call: TRBD1 (5 bases). The CDR3 loop spans 13 amino acids. Per germline, CDR1 SNHLY and CDR2 FYNNEI. V was cut by 5 bases and J by 8 bases, with 15 bases left in between. The CDR3 bases are TGTGCCAGCAGTTCCGACAGTGTGTACGGCTACACCTTC. Translating gives CASSSDSVYGYTF.

This clone came up a few times. The chain joins TRBV11-2 to TRBJ2-7; D may be TRBD1 (5 bases). CDR3 size: 15 residues. With 4 bases removed from V and 0 bases from J, the gap between germline ends came to 13 bases. In germline, CDR1 is SGHAT, CDR2 FQNNGV. CDR3 DNA sequence: TGTGCCAGCAGCTCTCTCTGGGGCACCTCCTACGAGCAGTACTTC. Translating it yields CASSSLWGTSYEQYF.

The chain has TRBV19 and TRBJ2-1; the D is unclear. Trimming pared 5 bases from V and 4 bases from J, leaving 3 bases between. The CDR3 is 11 amino acids. Per the germline V gene, CDR1 is LNHDA and CDR2 is SQIVND (reference sequence). This CDR3 reads CASSVYNEQFF. As DNA, the CDR3 is TGTGCCAGTAGTGTGTACAATGAGCAGTTCTTC.

This chain links TRBV28 with TRBJ2-7; weak D call: TRBD2 (6 bases). Per the germline V gene, CDR1 is MDHEN and CDR2 is SYDVKM. The length of the CDR3 is 14 residues. The V gene lost 5 bases and the J gene lost 4 bases, with 15 bases spanning the gap. The CDR3: CASSPGTATYEQYF. For the CDR3, the DNA is TGTGCCAGCAGTCCCGGGACTGCGACTTACGAGCAGTACTTC.

This chain joins TRBV28 and TRBJ2-1, with D hard to call. V lost 5 bases and J lost 8, with 13 bases in between. Germline CDR1 reads MDHEN; CDR2 reads SYDVKM. This CDR3 spans 13 amino acids. The CDR3 protein is CASSPNLVDEQFF. In nucleotides, the CDR3 is TGTGCCAGCAGTCCCAATCTCGTAGATGAGCAGTTCTTC.

This chain links TRBV7-8 with TRBJ2-3, with TRBD1 as a possible D gene (6 bases). Germline V gene lookup returns CDR1 SGHVS and CDR2 FQNEAQ. The V and J ends lost 3 bases and 0 bases respectively, with 10 bases between them. The CDR3 sequence is 15 residues long. CDR3 loop: CASSLDRVSTDTQYF. DNA for the CDR3: TGTGCCAGCAGCTTGGACAGAGTAAGCACAGATACGCAGTATTTT.

This chain connects TRBV19 to TRBJ2-7; TRBD1 is a possible D gene (6 bases). Trimming stripped 5 bases from V and 5 bases from J, with 16 bases between. Germline CDR1 and CDR2: LNHDA and SQIVND (reference sequence). This CDR3 contains 14 residues. The CDR3 DNA sequence: TGTGCCAGTAGTGACCGGGACATTCGACACGAGCAGTACTTC. Translation: CASSDRDIRHEQYF.

The chain has TRBV5-1 and TRBJ1-6, with 8 bases aligning to TRBD1. Germline V gene data show CDR1 as SGHRS and CDR2 as YFSETQ. V shed 5 bases and J 10 bases; nucleotides not matched to a gene: 11. The CDR3 runs to 15 residues. The CDR3 DNA reads as TGCGCCAGCAGTCCGACAGGGGAGTCTTTCTCACCCCTCCACTTT. This codes for CASSPTGESFSPLHF.

The rearrangement links TRBV28 to TRBJ1-1; TRBD1 is a possible D gene (5 bases). The germline gives CDR1 MDHEN, CDR2 SYDVKM. The CDR3 covers 15 residues. Trimming pared 6 bases from V and 0 bases from J, leaving 14 bases between. Here the CDR3 DNA reads TGTGCCAGCAGAGGGAGGGACCAGATGAACACTGAAGCTTTCTTT. Protein product: CASRGRDQMNTEAFF. Combining the CDR3 with reference TRBV28 and TRBJ1-1 gives the whole variable domain DVKVTQSSRYLVKRTGEKVFLECVQDMDHENMFWYRQDPGLGLRLIYFSYDVKMKEKGDIPEGYSVSREKKERFSLILESASTNQTSMYLCASRGRDQMNTEAFFGQGTRLTVV.

The CDR3 reads CASSTTGRDTDTQYF. DNA for the CDR3: TGTGCCAGCAGTACAACAGGGCGTGACACAGATACGCAGTATTTT. The rearrangement links TRBV27 to TRBJ2-3; D may be TRBD1 (6 bases). Germline V lookup: CDR1 MNHEY, CDR2 SMNVEV (reference sequence). The V end lost 5 bases, the J end lost 2 bases, and 14 bases lay between the germline ends. The CDR3 runs 15 residues.

The chain combines TRBV7-9 with TRBJ2-6; D gene uncertain. V was pared by 2 bases and J by 2 bases, with 7 bases between. The germline V gene encodes CDR1 SEHNR and CDR2 FQNEAQ (reference sequence). CDR3 length equals 15 residues. The DNA for the CDR3 is TGTGCCAGCAGCTTATTGGGTCCTGGGGCCAACGTCCTGACTTTC. Protein sequence: CASSLLGPGANVLTF.

The chain joins TRBV4-1 to TRBJ1-1; D not certain. Germline lookup yields CDR1 MGHRA and CDR2 YSYEKL. The CDR3 length is 15 residues. V shed 3 bases and J shed 2 bases, with 13 bases lying between them. The CDR3 is CASSQVRRNNTEAFF. DNA of the CDR3: TGCGCCAGCAGCCAGGTGAGGCGGAATAACACTGAAGCTTTCTTT.

This clone appeared once. The chain carries TRBV27 and TRBJ2-1; 7 bases match TRBD2. J gave up 0 bases and V 4 bases, and 3 bases lay outside the gene matches. The CDR3 totals 15 residues. CDR1 is MNHEY and CDR2 is SMNVEV in the germline V gene (reference sequence). The CDR3 reads CASSWEGHSYNEQFF. CDR3 sequence (DNA): TGTGCCAGCAGTTGGGAGGGCCACTCCTACAATGAGCAGTTCTTC.

The V and J genes are TRBV28 and TRBJ1-2; D is unresolved. V lost 2 bases to trimming and J lost 5 bases, with 12 bases between them. CDR1 is MDHEN and CDR2 is SYDVKM in the germline V gene. This CDR3 comprises 14 residues. The chain's CDR3 is CASSLVGLGYGYTF. CDR3 coding DNA: TGTGCCAGCAGTTTAGTGGGATTAGGGTATGGCTACACCTTC.

The chain is built from TRBV7-2 and TRBJ1-2; 7 bases match TRBD1. The CDR3 consists of 18 residues. V lost 1 base to trimming and J lost 0 bases; unmatched junction nucleotides: 11. Germline CDR1 and CDR2: SGHTA and FQGNSA. CDR3 nucleotide sequence: TGTGCCAGCAGCTTAGTCTCTTCTCCGACAGGGACTAACTATGGCTACACCTTC. Protein product: CASSLVSSPTGTNYGYTF.

The chain is built from TRBV7-3 and TRBJ1-1; D is ambiguous. Trimming took 6 bases from V and 3 from J, leaving 11 bases between them. CDR3 length: 13 amino acids. Germline CDR1 and CDR2: SGHTA and FQGTGA. CDR3 coding DNA: TGTGCCAGCAGGGAAGATCTTTACACTGAAGCTTTCTTT. It specifies CASREDLYTEAFF.

The CDR3 sequence: CAISVGQGNSPLHF. The CDR3 coding sequence is TGTGCCATCAGTGTGGGACAGGGAAATTCACCCCTCCACTTT. The V call is TRBV10-3, the J call TRBJ1-6; 9 positions agree with TRBD1. The CDR3 has 14 amino acids. The germline gives CDR1 ENHRY, CDR2 SYGVKD. The V and J ends lost 4 bases and 7 bases, in that order; junction bases with no gene match: 2.

The genes are TRBV13 and TRBJ1-1; no reliable D call. With 1 base removed from V and 0 bases from J, the gap between germline ends came to 6 bases. The CDR3 extends over 14 amino acids. Germline CDR1 is PRHDT and CDR2 is FYEKMQ (reference sequence). The CDR3 protein is CASSLEGMNTEAFF. CDR3 nucleotides: TGTGCCAGCAGCTTAGAAGGCATGAACACTGAAGCTTTCTTT.

The chain carries TRBV9 and TRBJ2-7, with TRBD1 as a possible D gene (6 bases). The CDR3 length is 14 residues. Germline V gene data show CDR1 as SGDLS and CDR2 as YYNGEE. Trimming stripped 3 bases from V and 5 bases from J, with 15 bases between. In nucleotides, the CDR3 is TGTGCCAGCAGCGCCGGGCTGGGGGCGGACGAGCAGTACTTC. Amino acid sequence: CASSAGLGADEQYF.

This clone has just a few counts. V usage is TRBV2 and J usage is TRBJ1-1; 7 bases line up with TRBD1. This CDR3 contains 15 residues. Germline V gene lookup returns CDR1 SNHLY and CDR2 FYNNEI. Losses at the gene ends were 5 bases for V and 1 base for J; bases not matched to a gene: 7. The CDR3 sequence is CASSRQGARNTEAFF. CDR3 coding DNA: TGTGCCAGCAGTAGACAGGGCGCGAGGAACACTGAAGCTTTCTTT. The entire variable domain, with the rest obtained from reference TRBV2 and TRBJ1-1, is as follows: EPEVTQTPSHQVTQMGQEVILRCVPISNHLYFYWYRQILGQKVEFLVSFYNNEISEKSEIFDDQFSVERPDGSNFTLKIRSTKLEDSAMYFCASSRQGARNTEAFFGQGTRLTVV.

By sample share, this clone is medium-sized. The CDR3 reads CASSVLAGVSPDTQYF. Written as DNA, the CDR3 is TGTGCCAGCAGTGTGCTAGCGGGAGTGAGCCCAGATACGCAGTATTTT. The genes are TRBV2 and TRBJ2-3, with 10 bases identical to TRBD2. Trimming removed 4 bases from V and 4 bases from J; junction bases left unmatched: 8. The CDR3 is 16 amino acids. CDR1 SNHLY and CDR2 FYNNEI come from the germline V gene.

The chain joins TRBV2 to TRBJ1-6; D is uncertain. V was cut by 4 bases and J by 12 bases, with 13 bases left in between. Germline V gene data show CDR1 as SNHLY and CDR2 as FYNNEI. The CDR3 is 13 residues long. The CDR3 sequence: CASSVGEGLPLHF. CDR3 sequence (DNA): TGTGCCAGCAGTGTTGGGGAAGGATTACCCCTCCACTTT. The full variable domain, in which reference TRBV2 and TRBJ1-6 provide the parts outside the CDR3, is EPEVTQTPSHQVTQMGQEVILRCVPISNHLYFYWYRQILGQKVEFLVSFYNNEISEKSEIFDDQFSVERPDGSNFTLKIRSTKLEDSAMYFCASSVGEGLPLHFGNGTRLTVT.

V and J are TRBV7-8 and TRBJ2-5, with D maybe TRBD2 (6 bases). The V end lost 5 bases, the J end lost 5 bases, and 24 bases lay between the germline ends. The CDR3 consists of 17 residues. Germline CDR1 reads SGHVS; CDR2 reads FQNEAQ. The CDR3 DNA sequence: TGTGCCAGCAGCCAGTTTGCAGGGAGGAGTGTTTGGGAGACCCAGTACTTC. Amino acid sequence: CASSQFAGRSVWETQYF.